The 26 T cell receptor beta chains in this list originate from one sample, sequenced in a study of OX40 agonist ivuxolimab in advanced cancers. The library was obtained by the immunoSEQ multiplex PCR assay. TCRdb took this table from immuneACCESS and kept in-frame rearrangements with V and J called. Such tables lack part of the clones; where checked against another copy, unresolved V genes explain under half of the gap, and the rest is unexplained. In this sample the table shows 26,000 or so clones, roughly 88% of which occur a single time. The top ten clones comprise 25% of the sample. The material was CD4+ or CD8+ T cells sorted from blood, obtained in a trial of the OX40 agonist ivuxolimab. These TCRs come from an adult with an advanced solid tumor such as melanoma, head and neck, liver or kidney cancer.

The chain links TRBV5-6 to TRBJ2-2; no definite D call. The length of the CDR3 is 16 residues. Per the germline V gene, CDR1 is SGHDT and CDR2 is YYEEEE. Trimming took off 0 bases at V and 3 bases at J, with 12 bases between the two ends. CDR3 coding DNA: TGTGCCAGCAGCTTGGCCCGACTGTCCTACACCGGGGAGCTGTTTTTT. Translating gives CASSLARLSYTGELFF.

Written as DNA, the CDR3 is TGTGCCAGCAGCTTCCTACAGGAGACAGACGAGCAGTACTTC. It translates to CASSFLQETDEQYF. This chain connects TRBV11-3 to TRBJ2-7, with a tentative D call TRBD1 (5 bases). Trimming took off 3 bases at V and 5 bases at J, with 14 bases between the two ends. From germline, CDR1 is SGHNT and CDR2 YENEEA. This CDR3 comprises 14 residues.

A few counts support this clone. DNA for the CDR3: TGTGCCTGGAGTTCGTTGGCCGGTCAGCCCCAGCATTTT. Residues: CAWSSLAGQPQHF. The chain is built from TRBV30 and TRBJ1-5; D unclear. The ends were cut back, 2 bases at V and 6 bases at J, with 11 bases in the middle. Germline V gene data show CDR1 as GTSNPN and CDR2 as SVGIG (reference sequence). The CDR3 extends over 13 amino acids.

The chain links TRBV28 to TRBJ2-1; maybe TRBD1 (6 bases). V was trimmed by 2 bases and J by 5 bases, leaving 19 bases between them. This CDR3 is built from 17 residues. Germline CDR1 is MDHEN and CDR2 is SYDVKM. The CDR3 protein is CASSLEAGAPLDNEQFF. CDR3 coding DNA: TGTGCCAGCAGTTTAGAGGCAGGGGCCCCCTTGGACAATGAGCAGTTCTTC.

J is TRBJ2-2 and V is TRBV2, with no clear D. The germline gives CDR1 SNHLY, CDR2 FYNNEI. V was shortened by 8 bases and J by 2 bases, with 15 bases between the two germline ends. This CDR3 contains 15 residues. The DNA of the CDR3 is TGTGCCAGCGCCGCGAGGCGACCTAACACCGGGGAGCTGTTTTTT. It translates to CASAARRPNTGELFF.

This clone was detected once. This rearrangement joins TRBV19 to TRBJ2-1; a possible D gene is TRBD2 (6 bases). CDR3 length equals 16 residues. Trimming removed 6 bases from V and 0 bases from J, with 15 bases in between. Germline V lookup: CDR1 LNHDA, CDR2 SQIVND (reference sequence). The CDR3 protein is CASSLGSVFSYNEQFF. The CDR3 region has the DNA TGTGCCAGTAGCCTCGGGAGTGTCTTCTCCTACAATGAGCAGTTCTTC.

DNA of the CDR3: TGTGCCAGCAGTCAGGGAGGTGGTTACACCGGGGAGCTGTTTTTT. It yields the protein CASSQGGGYTGELFF. The V gene is TRBV27, the J gene TRBJ2-2; weak D call: TRBD2 (6 bases). The CDR3 loop spans 15 amino acids. Trimming took off 5 bases at V and 3 bases at J, with 13 bases between the two ends. CDR1 is MNHEY and CDR2 is SMNVEV in the germline V gene (reference sequence).

On this clone: The same CDR3 is also encoded by other DNA sequences in this sample. This chain joins TRBV30 and TRBJ2-7; no clear D gene. Trimming stripped 0 bases from V and 3 bases from J, with 6 bases between. Germline loops: CDR1 GTSNPN, CDR2 SVGIG (reference sequence). The CDR3 totals 12 residues. This chain's CDR3 is CAWSVLGYEQYF. CDR3 in DNA: TGTGCCTGGAGTGTTTTAGGCTACGAGCAGTACTTC.

V usage is TRBV5-6 and J usage is TRBJ2-5, with TRBD1 matching 9 bases. The CDR3 is 16 residues long. The V segment lost 0 bases and the J segment 3 bases; nucleotides outside the gene matches: 6. The germline V gene has CDR1 SGHDT and CDR2 YYEEEE. CDR3 in DNA: TGTGCCAGCAGCTTGGTTGGGACAGGGTTTGAAGAGACCCAGTACTTC. Translating gives CASSLVGTGFEETQYF.

The V gene is TRBV11-2, the J gene TRBJ2-1; 12 positions agree with TRBD2. V trimming: 3 bases; J trimming: 2 bases; junction bases outside the gene matches: 5. CDR3 length: 17 residues. Looked up from germline, CDR1 is SGHAT and CDR2 is FQNNGV. CDR3 DNA: TGTGCCAGCAGCTTTCACACTAGCGGGAGGACCTACAATGAGCAGTTCTTC. It yields the protein CASSFHTSGRTYNEQFF.

The chain combines TRBV9 with TRBJ2-1; 9 bases are a match to TRBD2. J was trimmed by 6 bases and V by 3 bases; bases with no gene match: 10. The germline CDR1 and CDR2 sequences are SGDLS and YYNGEE. The CDR3 extends over 16 amino acids. The CDR3 DNA reads as TGTGCCAGCAGCGGGGGTAGACTAGCGGCGGCCAATGAGCAGTTCTTC. The encoded protein is CASSGGRLAAANEQFF.

This chain links TRBV5-6 with TRBJ1-1, with unresolved D. V was shortened by 4 bases and J by 0 bases, with 7 bases between the two germline ends. Germline CDR1 reads SGHDT; CDR2 reads YYEEEE. The CDR3 has 13 residues. CDR3 sequence (DNA): TGTGCCAGCAGCCTACCCCTGAACACTGAAGCTTTCTTT. Protein sequence: CASSLPLNTEAFF.

The chain combines TRBV29-1 with TRBJ1-1; 7 bases match TRBD1. Trimming cost V 4 bases and J 0 bases; bases outside gene matches: 2. Germline values: CDR1 SQVTM, CDR2 ANQGSEA. The CDR3 is made up of 13 amino acids. The CDR3 nucleotides are TGCAGCGTTGCGGACAGGCTGAACACTGAAGCTTTCTTT. This sequence encodes CSVADRLNTEAFF. Variable domain in full (rest from reference TRBV29-1 and TRBJ1-1): SAVISQKPSRDICQRGTSLTIQCQVDSQVTMMFWYRQQPGQSLTLIATANQGSEATYESGFVIDKFPISRPNLTFSTLTVSNMSPEDSSIYLCSVADRLNTEAFFGQGTRLTVV.

V usage is TRBV11-3 and J usage is TRBJ2-5, with 9 bases fitting TRBD1. The ends lost 4 bases at V and 4 bases at J; junction bases unmatched: 7. CDR1 and CDR2 (germline): SGHNT, YENEEA. The CDR3 has 15 residues. The CDR3 DNA reads as TGTGCCAGCAGCTCTCGGGACAGGGTGGGAGAGACCCAGTACTTC. Translating it yields CASSSRDRVGETQYF.

This chain connects TRBV9 to TRBJ2-1; TRBD1 matches at 10 bases. This CDR3 spans 16 amino acids. CDR1 is SGDLS, CDR2 YYNGEE, per germline. After removal of 2 bases from V and 4 bases from J, the junction contained 6 bases not matched to a gene. The CDR3, as DNA: TGTGCCAGCAGCGTCAACCGGGACAGGGGATACAATGAGCAGTTCTTC. Its translation is CASSVNRDRGYNEQFF.

The chain couples TRBV16 to TRBJ2-5, with D unresolved. CDR3 length: 14 amino acids. Germline CDR1 KGHSY, CDR2 FQNENV. Trimming took 1 base from V and 5 from J, leaving 11 bases between them. The CDR3 reads CASSQYRIGETQYF. The CDR3 bases are TGTGCCAGCAGCCAATATCGGATTGGGGAGACCCAGTACTTC. Together with reference TRBV16 and TRBJ2-5, the CDR3 gives the full variable domain: GEEVAQTPKHLVRGEGQKAKLYCAPIKGHSYVFWYQQVLKNEFKFLISFQNENVFDETGMPKERFSAKCLPNSPCSLEIQATKLEDSAVYFCASSQYRIGETQYFGPGTRLLVL.

The chain joins TRBV27 to TRBJ2-1; TRBD2 matches 10 bases. Trimming took 3 bases from V and 6 from J; bases not matched to a gene: 2. The germline V gene has CDR1 MNHEY and CDR2 SMNVEV (reference sequence). This CDR3 contains 14 residues. CDR3 loop: CASSFLAGANEQFF. DNA of the CDR3: TGTGCCAGCAGTTTTCTAGCGGGAGCCAATGAGCAGTTCTTC.

The chain is built from TRBV4-1 and TRBJ1-2; weak D call: TRBD1 (5 bases). From germline, CDR1 is MGHRA and CDR2 YSYEKL. Trimming shortened V by 3 bases and J by 8 bases, and 19 bases separated the two germline ends. The CDR3 runs 15 residues. CDR3 in amino acids: CASSHSGTNVGGYTF. For the CDR3, the DNA is TGCGCCAGCAGCCACTCCGGGACCAACGTGGGAGGCTACACCTTC.

J is TRBJ2-7 and V is TRBV27, with 7 bases identical to TRBD2. The CDR3 spans 15 residues. Germline values: CDR1 MNHEY, CDR2 SMNVEV (reference sequence). The V and J ends lost 2 bases and 3 bases, in that order; junction bases with no gene match: 7. Here the CDR3 reads CASSLRGGPFYEQYF. CDR3 in DNA: TGTGCCAGCAGTTTAAGGGGAGGGCCGTTCTACGAGCAGTACTTC.

The chain has TRBV4-1 and TRBJ2-1; 7 bases map to TRBD2. Per germline, CDR1 MGHRA and CDR2 YSYEKL. This CDR3 contains 18 residues. Unmatched junction bases numbered 15, after V lost 3 bases and J lost 4 bases. This CDR3 is CASSQDAGVPALYNEQFF. For the CDR3, the DNA is TGCGCCAGCAGCCAGGACGCGGGAGTTCCCGCGCTATACAATGAGCAGTTCTTC.

The CDR3 bases are TGTGCCAGCAGCTCAGGGGGACTACGAGATTTGCGGTATTTT. Translated, it gives CASSSGGLRDLRYF. The chain is built from TRBV5-5 and TRBJ2-3; tentatively, D is TRBD1 or TRBD2 (7 bases each). Germline CDR1 is SGHKS and CDR2 is YYEKEE (reference sequence). The CDR3 is 14 amino acids. Trimming removed 3 bases from V and 14 bases from J, with 22 bases in between.

This clone appeared a single time. The rearrangement links TRBV27 to TRBJ2-2, with D possibly TRBD2 on 5 matching bases. The germline CDR1 and CDR2 sequences are MNHEY and SMNVEV (reference sequence). V gave up 2 bases and J gave up 4 bases, with 8 bases separating them. The CDR3 contains 14 residues. CDR3 DNA: TGTGCCAGCAGTTTACGACTATCCACCGGGGAGCTGTTTTTT. Encoded protein: CASSLRLSTGELFF.

This chain connects TRBV27 to TRBJ2-5, with 7 bases fitting TRBD2. This CDR3 region has 17 residues. J was trimmed by 5 bases and V by 5 bases; bases with no gene match: 17. Germline V gene lookup returns CDR1 MNHEY and CDR2 SMNVEV (reference sequence). DNA of the CDR3: TGTGCCAGCAGTCCACGGACTTTTTCGGGAGGCTGGGAGACCCAGTACTTC. It codes for CASSPRTFSGGWETQYF.

This chain connects TRBV2 to TRBJ2-4, with a possible D match to TRBD2 (7 bases). The CDR3 loop spans 15 amino acids. Trimming took 5 bases from V and 1 from J, leaving 12 bases between them. CDR1 is SNHLY and CDR2 is FYNNEI in the germline V gene. CDR3 sequence (DNA): TGTGCCAGCAGTTCCGGGGGGCTTGCCAAAAACATTCAGTACTTC. Its protein product is CASSSGGLAKNIQYF.

The J gene is TRBJ2-5, the V gene TRBV18; D unclear. The V end was cut by 1 base, the J end by 4 bases, with 10 bases between. The CDR3 length is 14 residues. Germline V lookup: CDR1 KGHSH, CDR2 LQKENI. The CDR3 sequence: CASSPQNEVETQYF. CDR3 nucleotide sequence: TGTGCCAGCTCACCACAGAATGAGGTAGAGACCCAGTACTTC.

The chain is built from TRBV7-9 and TRBJ1-2; 8 bases line up with TRBD1. The length of the CDR3 is 15 residues. V lost 5 bases and J lost 8; bases outside the gene matches: 13. Germline CDR1 reads SEHNR; CDR2 reads FQNEAQ (reference sequence). CDR3 loop: CASSTGQGLTGGYTF. Here the CDR3 DNA reads TGTGCCAGCAGCACCGGACAGGGCCTAACGGGGGGCTACACCTTC.